One and the same sample provided the 9 T cell receptor beta chains below, sequenced in a study of liver allograft versus peripheral blood T cells. Overall study: Transplanted-liver and recipient peripheral blood T cell receptor repertoires were compared.

TCRdb recomputed calls from the reads with MiXCR, one row per CDR3 protein. The sample lists roughly 9,000 distinct CDR3 sequences; 16% were seen once. All receptors come from a human patient who had a liver transplant. Certain T cells may be donor cells from the graft.

The rearrangement joins TRBV5-1 to TRBJ1-2; D remains unclear. Trimming removed 4 bases from V and 2 bases from J, with 6 bases in between. Germline lookup yields CDR1 SGHRS and CDR2 YFSETQ. CDR3 length equals 12 residues. This chain's CDR3 is CASSELNYGYTF. As DNA, the CDR3 is TGCGCCAGCAGCGAGCTGAACTATGGCTACACCTTC.

Sample share makes this clonotype medium-sized (0.01 to 0.1%). The V gene is TRBV12-3 or TRBV12-4, the J gene TRBJ1-2; 9 positions match TRBD1. This CDR3 is 14 amino acids long. V lost 2 bases to trimming and J lost 7 bases; unmatched junction nucleotides: 5. The CDR3 here is CASSLLGQGRGYTF. The CDR3 DNA reads as TGTGCCAGCAGTTTACTGGGACAGGGTCGTGGCTACACCTTC.

This clonotype is deemed medium-sized. The genes are TRBV15 and TRBJ2-7, with 9 nucleotides matching TRBD1. Germline CDR1 and CDR2: LNHNV and YYDKDF (reference sequence). The CDR3 extends over 18 amino acids. V lost 3 bases, J lost 4 bases, and 16 bases stayed unmatched. Here the CDR3 DNA reads TGTGCCACCAGCAGGATAACAGGGGGCTACGAGCCCTTGTACGAGCAGTACTTC. Protein sequence: CATSRITGGYEPLYEQYF. Using reference TRBV15 and TRBJ2-7 for the parts outside the CDR3, the full variable domain is DAMVIQNPRYQVTQFGKPVTLSCSQTLNHNVMYWYQQKSSQAPKLLFHYYDKDFNNEADTPDNFQSRRPNTSFCFLDIRSPGLGDTAMYLCATSRITGGYEPLYEQYFGPGTRLTVT.

The chain joins TRBV2 to TRBJ2-1, with D unresolved. The CDR3 extends over 12 amino acids. V shed 1 base and J shed 6 bases, with 4 bases lying between them. Looked up from germline, CDR1 is SNHLY and CDR2 is FYNNEI. The CDR3 bases are TGTGCCAGCAGTGAAGACCTCAATGAGCAGTTCTTC. This codes for CASSEDLNEQFF.

Within the sample, this clonotype is medium-sized. The CDR3 sequence: CASSPGTVPESPLHF. DNA of the CDR3: TGTGCCAGCAGTCCCGGGACCGTTCCGGAATCACCCCTCCACTTT. The V and J genes are TRBV27 and TRBJ1-6; maybe TRBD1 (5 bases). Germline loops: CDR1 MNHEY, CDR2 SMNVEV (reference sequence). The CDR3 loop spans 15 amino acids. V lost 5 bases, J lost 10 bases, and 18 bases lay in between.

This clonotype came up many times. The chain has TRBV27 and TRBJ1-2; weak D call: TRBD1 (6 bases). The V end lost 6 bases, the J end lost 5 bases, and 13 bases lay between the germline ends. CDR1 is MNHEY and CDR2 is SMNVEV in the germline V gene (reference sequence). The CDR3 runs to 13 residues. DNA for the CDR3: TGTGCCAGCAGAGCGTCGGGGGCGTATGGCTACACCTTC. This encodes CASRASGAYGYTF.

This chain connects TRBV5-4 to TRBJ2-3, with 9 bases aligning to TRBD2. V was pared by 6 bases and J by 9 bases, with 11 bases of the junction left unmatched. Germline CDR1 and CDR2: SGHNT and YYREEE (reference sequence). The CDR3 runs to 14 residues. The CDR3 protein is CASKSSSGVTTQYF. CDR3 in DNA: TGTGCCAGCAAATCGTCTAGCGGGGTTACCACGCAGTATTTT.

V usage is TRBV12-5 and J usage is TRBJ1-1; D uncertain. This CDR3 contains 14 residues. Trimming removed 8 bases from V and 0 bases from J, with 13 bases in between. Germline CDR1 LGHNT, CDR2 FRNRAP. CDR3 coding DNA: TGTGCTAGTCGGAAGCAAGCTTTGAACACTGAAGCTTTCTTT. Translation: CASRKQALNTEAFF.

Worth noting for this clonotype: A junction end diverges from the germline sequence, so it may reflect a read error. The rearrangement joins TRBV7-2 to TRBJ2-7; D not certain. CDR1 SGHTA and CDR2 FQGNSA come from the germline V gene. The CDR3 runs to 12 residues. CDR3 nucleotide sequence: TGTGACAGCAGCTTAAGCCGGTACGAGCAGTACTTC. It specifies CDSSLSRYEQYF.